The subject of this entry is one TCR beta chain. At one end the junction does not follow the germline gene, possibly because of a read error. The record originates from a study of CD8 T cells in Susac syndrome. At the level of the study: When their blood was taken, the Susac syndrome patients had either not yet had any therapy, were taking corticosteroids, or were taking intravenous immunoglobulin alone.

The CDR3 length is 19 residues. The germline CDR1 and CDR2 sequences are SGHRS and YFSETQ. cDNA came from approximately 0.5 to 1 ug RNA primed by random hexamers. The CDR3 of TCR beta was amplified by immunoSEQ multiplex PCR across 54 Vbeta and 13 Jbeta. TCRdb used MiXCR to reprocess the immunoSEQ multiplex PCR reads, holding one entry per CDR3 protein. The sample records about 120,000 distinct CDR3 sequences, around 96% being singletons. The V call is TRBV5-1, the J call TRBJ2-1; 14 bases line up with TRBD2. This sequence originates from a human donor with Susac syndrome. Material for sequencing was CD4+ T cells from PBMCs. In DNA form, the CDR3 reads TGCACCAGCAGTTTCCCCGGGACTAGCGGGAGAGCGGCGGCCAATGAGCAGTTCTTC. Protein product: CTSSFPGTSGRAAANEQFF.